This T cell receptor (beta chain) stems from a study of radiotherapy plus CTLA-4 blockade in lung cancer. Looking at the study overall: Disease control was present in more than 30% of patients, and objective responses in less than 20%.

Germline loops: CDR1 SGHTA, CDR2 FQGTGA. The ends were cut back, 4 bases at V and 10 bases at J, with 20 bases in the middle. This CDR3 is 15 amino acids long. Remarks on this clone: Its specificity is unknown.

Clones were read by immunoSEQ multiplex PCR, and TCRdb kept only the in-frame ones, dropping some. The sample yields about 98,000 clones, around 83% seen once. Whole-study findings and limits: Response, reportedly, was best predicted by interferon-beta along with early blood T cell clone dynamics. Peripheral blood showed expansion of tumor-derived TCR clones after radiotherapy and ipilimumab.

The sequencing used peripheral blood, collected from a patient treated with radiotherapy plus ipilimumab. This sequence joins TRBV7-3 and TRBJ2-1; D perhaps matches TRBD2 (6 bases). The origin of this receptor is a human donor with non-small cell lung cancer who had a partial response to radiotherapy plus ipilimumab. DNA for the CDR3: TGTGCCAGCAGCTCCAGCGGGTCCCCGTGGGTAGAGCAGTTCTTC. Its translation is CASSSSGSPWVEQFF.